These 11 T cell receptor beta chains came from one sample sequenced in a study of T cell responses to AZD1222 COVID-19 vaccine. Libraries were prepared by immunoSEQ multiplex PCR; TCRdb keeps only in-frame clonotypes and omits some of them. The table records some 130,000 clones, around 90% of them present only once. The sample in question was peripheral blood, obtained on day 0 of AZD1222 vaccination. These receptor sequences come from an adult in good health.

CDR3 loop: CAWSVRPIPYEQYF. The CDR3 bases are TGTGCCTGGAGTGTCCGACCTATCCCCTACGAGCAGTACTTC. V gene TRBV30 combines with J gene TRBJ2-7; the D is unclear. CDR1 is GTSNPN, CDR2 SVGIG, per germline (reference sequence). V was trimmed by 0 bases and J by 2 bases, leaving 11 bases between them. The CDR3 runs to 14 residues.

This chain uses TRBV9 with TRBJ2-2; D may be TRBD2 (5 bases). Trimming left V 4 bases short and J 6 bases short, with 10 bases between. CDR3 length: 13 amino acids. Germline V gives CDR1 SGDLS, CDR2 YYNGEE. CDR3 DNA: TGTGCCAGCAGCCCACCGCGGGCCGGGGAGCTGTTTTTT. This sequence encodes CASSPPRAGELFF.

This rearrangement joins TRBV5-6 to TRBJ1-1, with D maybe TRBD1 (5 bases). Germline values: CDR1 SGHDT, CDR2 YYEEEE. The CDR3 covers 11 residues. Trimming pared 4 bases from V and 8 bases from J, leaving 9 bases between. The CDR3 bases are TGTGCCAGCAGCCGAAGACAGGAAGCTTTCTTT. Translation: CASSRRQEAFF.

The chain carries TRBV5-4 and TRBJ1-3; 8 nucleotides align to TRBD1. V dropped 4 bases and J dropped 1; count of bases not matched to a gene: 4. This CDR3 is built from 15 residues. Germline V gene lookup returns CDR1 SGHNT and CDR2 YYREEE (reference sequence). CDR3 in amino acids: CASSRQGASGNTIYF. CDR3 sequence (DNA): TGTGCCAGCAGCCGGCAGGGGGCTTCTGGAAACACCATATATTTT.

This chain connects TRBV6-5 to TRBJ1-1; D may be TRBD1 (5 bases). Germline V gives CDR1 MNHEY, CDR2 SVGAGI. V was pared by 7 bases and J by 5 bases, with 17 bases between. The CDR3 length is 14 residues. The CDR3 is CASTPGRGETEAFF. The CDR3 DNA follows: TGTGCCAGCACCCCGGGACGGGGAGAAACTGAAGCTTTCTTT.

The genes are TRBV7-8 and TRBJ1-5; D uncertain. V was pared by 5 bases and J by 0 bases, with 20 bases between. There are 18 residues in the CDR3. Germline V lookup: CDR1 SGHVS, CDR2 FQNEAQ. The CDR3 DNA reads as TGTGCCAGCAGCCCAAGCCGGGCCGGGCGGTATAGCAATCAGCCCCAGCATTTT. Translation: CASSPSRAGRYSNQPQHF.

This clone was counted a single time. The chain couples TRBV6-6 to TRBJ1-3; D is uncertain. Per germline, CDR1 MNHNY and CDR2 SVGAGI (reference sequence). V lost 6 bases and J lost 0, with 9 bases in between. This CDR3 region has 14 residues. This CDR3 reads CASRMTVSGNTIYF. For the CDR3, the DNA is TGTGCCAGCAGAATGACTGTCTCTGGAAACACCATATATTTT.

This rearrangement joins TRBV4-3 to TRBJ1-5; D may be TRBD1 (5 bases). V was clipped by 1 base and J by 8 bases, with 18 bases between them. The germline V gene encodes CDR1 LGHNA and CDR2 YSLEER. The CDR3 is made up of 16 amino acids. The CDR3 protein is CASSQGIGDGSEPQHF. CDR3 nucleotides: TGCGCCAGCAGCCAAGGAATAGGGGACGGATCTGAGCCCCAGCATTTT.

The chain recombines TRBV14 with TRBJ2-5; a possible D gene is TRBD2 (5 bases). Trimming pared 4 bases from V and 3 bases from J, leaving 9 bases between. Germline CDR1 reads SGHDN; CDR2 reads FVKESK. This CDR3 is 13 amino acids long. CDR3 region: CASSRGLKETQYF. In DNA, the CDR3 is TGTGCCAGCAGCCGAGGACTGAAAGAGACCCAGTACTTC.

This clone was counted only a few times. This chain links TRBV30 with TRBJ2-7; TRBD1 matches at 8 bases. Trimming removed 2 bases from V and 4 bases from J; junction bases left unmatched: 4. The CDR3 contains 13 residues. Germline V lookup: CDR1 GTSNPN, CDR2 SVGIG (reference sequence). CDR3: CAWSLQGDYEQYF. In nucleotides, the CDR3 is TGTGCCTGGAGTCTACAGGGGGATTACGAGCAGTACTTC.

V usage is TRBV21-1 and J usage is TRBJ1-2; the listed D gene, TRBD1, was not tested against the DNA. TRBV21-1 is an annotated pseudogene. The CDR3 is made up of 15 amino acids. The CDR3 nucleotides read TGTGCCAGCGGTAAATACCGGGACAGAGATTATGGCTACACCTTC. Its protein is CASGKYRDRDYGYTF.